The 19 T cell receptor beta chains listed next were all sequenced from one sample in a study of CXCR3-negative and CXCR3-positive naive CD8 T cells (dated by TCRdb to between 2018 and 2020). Reads for this sample came from a NextSeq 550. The Human TCR Profiling Kit (MiLaboratory) was used to prepare UMI-labeled 5' RACE TRB cDNA libraries. The reads were reprocessed in TCRdb, with one entry per CDR3 protein sequence and no accompanying DNA. The sample's own table lists about 46,000 distinct CDR3 sequences. The top ten constitute approximately 2.3% of the sample. Sample: naive CXCR3- CD8+ T cells from blood. The cell subset or site label corresponds to: CD45RO-CCR7+CD27+CD95- naive CD8+ T cells lacking CXCR3 (TNR3-). The receptors here all came from a human donor in good health. Some clones in this sample may be carry-over from other donors' samples.

The chain carries TRBV19 and TRBJ2-1; without DNA, the TCRdb call of TRBD1 cannot be checked. The CDR3 runs to 15 residues. Germline lookup yields CDR1 LNHDA and CDR2 SQIVND (reference sequence). CDR3: CASSSSGTSYNEQFF.

V gene TRBV6-1 combines with J gene TRBJ2-3; the TCRdb D gene call, TRBD2, has no DNA to confirm it. Per germline, CDR1 MNHNS and CDR2 SASEGT. The length of the CDR3 is 17 residues. The CDR3: CASSAQEASGGMDTQYF.

V usage is TRBV6-1 and J usage is TRBJ2-7. Germline V lookup: CDR1 MNHNS, CDR2 SASEGT. The CDR3 length is 14 residues. The CDR3: CASSEAPSSYEQYF.

This chain joins TRBV4-3 and TRBJ1-5; TCRdb indicates TRBD1, and absent DNA this call remains unverified. In germline, CDR1 is LGHNA, CDR2 YSLEER. The CDR3 covers 17 residues. CDR3 in amino acids: CASSQDHPGASNQPQHF.

This clonotype registers medium-sized (0.01 to 0.1%) by frequency. The chain links TRBV6-2 or TRBV6-3 to TRBJ2-1. CDR3 size: 16 residues. Germline V lookup: CDR1 MNHEY, CDR2 SVGEGT. This CDR3 is CASSYVGGGSYNEQFF.

V usage is TRBV29-1 and J usage is TRBJ2-1; TCRdb's D call, TRBD2, is unchecked because there is no DNA. This CDR3 spans 14 amino acids. Germline V lookup: CDR1 SQVTM, CDR2 ANQGSEA. CDR3 protein: CSVEWRGKGYEQFF.

The V gene is TRBV10-3, the J gene TRBJ2-5. CDR3 size: 12 residues. Germline assignment: CDR1 ENHRY and CDR2 SYGVKD. This chain's CDR3 is CAIGIPQETQYF.

The V and J genes are TRBV13 and TRBJ1-1; the TRBD1 assignment by TCRdb is unverifiable without DNA. This CDR3 is 15 amino acids long. Germline V gene data show CDR1 as PRHDT and CDR2 as FYEKMQ (reference sequence). The CDR3 reads CASSNRDGHYTEAFF. Filled out from reference TRBV13 and TRBJ1-1, the complete variable domain reads AAGVIQSPRHLIKEKRETATLKCYPIPRHDTVYWYQQGPGQDPQFLISFYEKMQSDKGSIPDRFSAQQFSDYHSELNMSSLELGDSALYFCASSNRDGHYTEAFFGQGTRLTVV.

The genes are TRBV13 and TRBJ2-5; TCRdb outputs TRBD2, but without DNA this stays unchecked. This CDR3 comprises 15 residues. The germline V gene encodes CDR1 PRHDT and CDR2 FYEKMQ (reference sequence). The CDR3 is CASSFRVGRQETQYF.

The chain links TRBV27 to TRBJ2-7; TCRdb selects TRBD1, and the lack of DNA leaves this call unchecked. Germline V gene sequence: CDR1 MNHEY, CDR2 SMNVEV (reference sequence). This CDR3 has 13 residues. CDR3 sequence: CASNGQGDYEQYF.

This chain connects TRBV6-6 to TRBJ1-4; absent DNA, TCRdb's TRBD1 call cannot be checked. Germline V lookup: CDR1 MNHNY, CDR2 SVGAGI (reference sequence). This CDR3 has 14 amino acids. This chain's CDR3 is CASSTDRFNEKLFF.

This chain uses TRBV29-1 with TRBJ1-2; TCRdb returns TRBD1, unconfirmable since there is no DNA. Germline CDR1 and CDR2: SQVTM and ANQGSEA. This CDR3 contains 17 residues. CDR3 sequence: CSVVSGGVDQNDDGYTF.

This chain uses TRBV5-1 with TRBJ1-1; TCRdb designates TRBD1, a call that cannot be tested without DNA. The CDR3 is made up of 13 amino acids. Germline V gene data show CDR1 as SGHRS and CDR2 as YFSETQ. This CDR3 is CASSTGQVAEAFF.

V usage is TRBV12-3 or TRBV12-4 and J usage is TRBJ2-1; TCRdb's D call, TRBD2, is unchecked because there is no DNA. This CDR3 is 15 amino acids long. The CDR3 protein is CASTLGLAGGYEQFF.

The J gene is TRBJ1-3, the V gene TRBV5-1. CDR3 length: 16 residues. The germline V gene encodes CDR1 SGHRS and CDR2 YFSETQ. The CDR3 is CASSLDAAGPGNTIYF.

The chain recombines TRBV5-5 with TRBJ2-1; TCRdb proposes TRBD2, but this gene call is untestable without DNA. The CDR3 totals 16 residues. Looked up from germline, CDR1 is SGHKS and CDR2 is YYEKEE (reference sequence). The CDR3 loop reads CASSPPPGDGYNEQFF.

The V and J genes are TRBV7-3 and TRBJ2-2; TCRdb proposes TRBD2, but this gene call is untestable without DNA. Germline lookup yields CDR1 SGHTA and CDR2 FQGTGA. The CDR3 is made up of 17 amino acids. The CDR3 protein is CASSFLGPSRHTGELFF.

The chain recombines TRBV7-8 with TRBJ2-3; the D call from TCRdb, TRBD1, cannot be confirmed without DNA. There are 14 residues in the CDR3. The germline V gene encodes CDR1 SGHVS and CDR2 FQNEAQ. This CDR3 is CASSDRASTDTQYF.

The gene calls are TRBV29-1 and TRBJ1-1; TCRdb gives TRBD1 as the D gene, but with no DNA this cannot be confirmed. The CDR3 spans 13 residues. The germline V gene encodes CDR1 SQVTM and CDR2 ANQGSEA. The CDR3 sequence is CSAMPGDHTEAFF.